This T cell receptor gamma chain was identified in a study of Vδ1+ human thymocytes. Study results and caveats: The authors advised highly purified populations and single-cell validation. Despite high sort purity, approximately 20% of thymic T cell receptor delta sequences were Vdelta2. In the thymus, TRG and TRD repertoires looked highly polyclonal with Gaussian CDR3 lengths.

This clone was seen a handful of times. Its antigen is undetermined. V lost 0 bases and J lost 8; bases outside the gene matches: 9. The CDR3 runs 15 residues. The germline gives CDR1 VINAFY, CDR2 YDVSNSKD. The template was reverse-transcribed extracted RNA. Pooled V-gene forward primers with one constant-region reverse primer generated the CDR3 amplicons by multiplex PCR. TCRdb fed the multiplex PCR reads into CATT to redo clone calling. The repertoire holds several thousand gamma-chain clones, with 56% as singletons. Sequences were obtained from Vdelta1+ gamma-delta thymocytes from the thymus. Documented subset: FACS-sorted CD3+ TCRalphabeta- TCRVdelta1+ TCRVdelta2- thymocytes. The chain links TRGV5 to TRGJP2. The J gene is not listed in TCRdb, so it was assigned here from a DNA match to germline. The receptor's source is a girl less than two years old who had congenital heart surgery. In DNA, the CDR3 is TGTGCCACCTGGGACAGGCCGGGGGGCGATTGGATCAAGACGTTT. Translating it yields CATWDRPGGDWIKTF.